Listed here are 16 T cell receptor beta chains from one sample, sequenced in a study of blood T cell repertoires in COVID-19. Only in-frame clones appear in the TCRdb table, and some are missing; sequencing was by immunoSEQ multiplex PCR. In the table there are about 370,000 clones, 90% of which are singletons. The sample taken for sequencing was peripheral blood. These receptors all stem from a man aged 18 to 29 with active or convalescent COVID-19.

The V call is TRBV6-5, the J call TRBJ2-7; maybe TRBD2 (6 bases). In germline, CDR1 is MNHEY, CDR2 SVGAGI. This CDR3 region has 13 residues. V shed 6 bases and J shed 12 bases, with 21 bases lying between them. CDR3 amino acids: CASSGTRLRRAYF. For the CDR3, the DNA is TGTGCCAGCAGCGGGACTCGGTTACGTCGGGCGTACTTC.

The V gene is TRBV4-2, the J gene TRBJ2-7; 7 bases align to TRBD1. The V segment lost 4 bases and the J segment 6 bases; nucleotides outside the gene matches: 9. CDR3 length: 14 amino acids. Germline CDR1 LGHNA, CDR2 YNFKEQ. CDR3 DNA sequence: TGTGCCAGCAGCCCCGGACAGGCCGGGTTCGAGCAGTACTTC. Protein product: CASSPGQAGFEQYF.

The V gene is TRBV7-3, the J gene TRBJ2-1; TRBD2 matches at 15 bases. Germline V gene sequence: CDR1 SGHTA, CDR2 FQGTGA. There are 17 residues in the CDR3. Trimming cost V 5 bases and J 12 bases; bases outside gene matches: 14. This CDR3 reads CASSLIRTSGGADAQFF. The CDR3 DNA follows: TGTGCCAGCAGCCTAATTAGGACTAGCGGGGGGGCCGATGCGCAGTTCTTC.

In its sample, this clone was seen a few times. This chain uses TRBV5-5 with TRBJ1-1, with D unresolved. Per germline, CDR1 SGHKS and CDR2 YYEKEE (reference sequence). V was shortened by 2 bases and J by 5 bases, with 7 bases between the two germline ends. The CDR3 is 12 residues long. CDR3 DNA: TGTGCCAGCAGCTTCGGGAGGACTGAAGCTTTCTTT. It specifies CASSFGRTEAFF. Supplemented by reference TRBV5-5 and TRBJ1-1, the full variable domain reads DAGVTQSPTHLIKTRGQQVTLRCSPISGHKSVSWYQQVLGQGPQFIFQYYEKEERGRGNFPDRFSARQFPNYSSELNVNALLLGDSALYLCASSFGRTEAFFGQGTRLTVV.

J is TRBJ1-2 and V is TRBV6-5; 9 bases match TRBD1. V gave up 2 bases and J gave up 4 bases; unmatched junction bases: 5. In germline, CDR1 is MNHEY, CDR2 SVGAGI. The CDR3 has 15 amino acids. CDR3 nucleotides: TGTGCCAGCAGTTACGGGACAGGGAACGGCTATGGCTACACCTTC. It is translated as CASSYGTGNGYGYTF.

The CDR3 DNA reads TGTGCCAGCAGCAGCCGACAGGGCTCGAACACTGAAGCTTTCTTT. Translating it yields CASSSRQGSNTEAFF. This rearrangement joins TRBV7-8 to TRBJ1-1; 7 nucleotides match TRBD1. V dropped 5 bases and J dropped 1; count of bases not matched to a gene: 7. The CDR3 spans 15 residues. From germline, CDR1 is SGHVS and CDR2 FQNEAQ. Full variable domain (remainder filled in from reference TRBV7-8 and TRBJ1-1): GAGVSQSPRYKVAKRGQDVALRCDPISGHVSLFWYQQALGQGPEFLTYFQNEAQLDKSGLPSDRFFAERPEGSVSTLKIQRTQQEDSAVYLCASSSRQGSNTEAFFGQGTRLTVV.

The chain combines TRBV12-3 or TRBV12-4 with TRBJ2-1; 8 positions agree with TRBD2. V shed 6 bases and J 9 bases; nucleotides not matched to a gene: 7. The CDR3 totals 13 residues. CDR3 loop: CASRPVRGGEQFF. CDR3 DNA: TGTGCCAGCAGGCCGGTTCGGGGGGGTGAGCAGTTCTTC.

This chain links TRBV7-9 with TRBJ2-3, with 11 bases matching TRBD1. J gave up 6 bases and V 7 bases, and 6 bases lay outside the gene matches. Germline CDR1 and CDR2: SEHNR and FQNEAQ (reference sequence). CDR3 length equals 14 residues. DNA of the CDR3: TGTGCCAGCACCCCGGGACAGGGGGGGGATACGCAGTATTTT. It specifies CASTPGQGGDTQYF.

This clone showed up just a few times. CDR3 DNA sequence: TGTGCCAGCAGCTTAGCCTATAAGACAGTGAACACTGAAGCTTTCTTT. It codes for CASSLAYKTVNTEAFF. This rearrangement joins TRBV13 to TRBJ1-1; D is possibly TRBD1 (5 bases). CDR3 size: 16 residues. Germline CDR1 reads PRHDT; CDR2 reads FYEKMQ (reference sequence). Trimming shortened V by 1 base and J by 0 bases, and 12 bases separated the two germline ends.

V and J are TRBV5-1 and TRBJ1-4, with TRBD1 as a possible D gene (6 bases). Germline assignment: CDR1 SGHRS and CDR2 YFSETQ. This CDR3 is built from 15 residues. The ends were cut back, 0 bases at V and 6 bases at J, with 12 bases in the middle. CDR3 amino acids: CASSLVGGLYEKLFF. The DNA of the CDR3 is TGCGCCAGCAGCTTGGTGGGGGGGCTATATGAAAAACTGTTTTTT.

J is TRBJ2-2 and V is TRBV12-3 or TRBV12-4; D gene uncertain. The CDR3 sequence is 13 residues long. The V and J ends lost 2 bases and 4 bases respectively, with 5 bases between them. CDR3 sequence reads: CASSLRSTGELFF. CDR3 DNA: TGTGCCAGCAGTTTACGGTCCACCGGGGAGCTGTTTTTT.

J is TRBJ2-2 and V is TRBV11-2, with D possibly being TRBD1 (5 bases). CDR3 size: 15 residues. Trimming took 5 bases from V and 4 from J, leaving 14 bases between them. Germline lookup yields CDR1 SGHAT and CDR2 FQNNGV. The CDR3 spells CASSTPRGITGELFF. Here the CDR3 DNA reads TGTGCCAGCAGCACTCCTAGGGGTATCACCGGGGAGCTGTTTTTT.

The gene calls are TRBV7-9 and TRBJ2-7; 8 bases match TRBD2. With 8 bases clipped from V and 4 bases from J, the junction kept 10 bases outside the gene matches. CDR3 length: 14 amino acids. Germline CDR1 and CDR2: SEHNR and FQNEAQ (reference sequence). As DNA, the CDR3 is TGTGCCAGCCTCGGGAGGGGATCTGGGTACGAGCAGTACTTC. Translated, it gives CASLGRGSGYEQYF.

The chain employs TRBV19 and TRBJ1-1, with TRBD1 matching over 9 bases. The CDR3 runs to 15 residues. J gave up 1 base and V 8 bases, and 8 bases lay outside the gene matches. Germline CDR1 is LNHDA and CDR2 is SQIVND (reference sequence). This CDR3 is CASRTGERANTEAFF. CDR3 sequence (DNA): TGTGCCAGTCGGACAGGGGAGAGGGCGAACACTGAAGCTTTCTTT.

The chain couples TRBV19 to TRBJ2-7; 10 bases align to TRBD1. The junction had 5 bases not matched to a gene; V was cut back by 6 bases and J by 3 bases. CDR1 is LNHDA, CDR2 SQIVND, per germline (reference sequence). The CDR3 consists of 14 residues. The CDR3 DNA follows: TGTGCCAGTAGCGTAGGGACAGGGGTCTACGAGCAGTACTTC. Translation gives CASSVGTGVYEQYF.

This clone came up a few times. This sequence joins TRBV20-1 and TRBJ2-7; D not resolved. The CDR3 totals 11 residues. Deletions cut 5 bases from V and 6 bases from J, with 11 bases between. Germline V gene sequence: CDR1 DFQATT, CDR2 SNEGSKA (reference sequence). The CDR3 is CSADIGIEQYF. The CDR3 bases are TGCAGTGCTGACATCGGCATCGAGCAGTACTTC.